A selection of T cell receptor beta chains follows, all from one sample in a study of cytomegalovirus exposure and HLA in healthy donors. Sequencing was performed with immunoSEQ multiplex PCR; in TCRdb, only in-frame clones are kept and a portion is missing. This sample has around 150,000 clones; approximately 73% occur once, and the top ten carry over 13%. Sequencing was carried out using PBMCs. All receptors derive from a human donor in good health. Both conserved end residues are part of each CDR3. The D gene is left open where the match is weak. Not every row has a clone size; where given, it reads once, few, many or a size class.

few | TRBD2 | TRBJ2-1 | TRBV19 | CASSLIAGGSYNEQFF | TGTGCCAGTAGCTTGATAGCGGGAGGCTCCTACAATGAGCAGTTCTTC
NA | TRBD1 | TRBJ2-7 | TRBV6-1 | CATQRGLWQYF | TGTGCCACTCAAAGGGGGCTATGGCAGTACTTC
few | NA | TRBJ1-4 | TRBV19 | CASSIGTGVEKLFF | TGTGCCAGTAGTATCGGGACTGGCGTTGAAAAACTGTTTTTT
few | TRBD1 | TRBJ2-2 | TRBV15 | CATSRQGPPNTGELFF | TGTGCCACCAGCCGACAGGGGCCTCCGAACACCGGGGAGCTGTTTTTT
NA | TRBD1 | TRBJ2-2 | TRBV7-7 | CASSRPGTGKAGELFF | TGTGCTAGCAGCCGTCCCGGGACAGGGAAGGCCGGGGAGCTGTTTTTT
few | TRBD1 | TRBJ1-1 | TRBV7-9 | CASSPLIGQGRNTEAFF | TGTGCCAGCAGCCCGCTGATTGGACAGGGGAGGAACACTGAAGCTTTCTTT
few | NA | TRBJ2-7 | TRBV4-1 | CASSQEAASELTYEQYF | TGCGCCAGCAGCCAAGAAGCAGCTAGCGAGCTCACCTACGAGCAGTACTTC
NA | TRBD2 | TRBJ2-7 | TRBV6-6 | CASKRDAYEQYF | TGTGCCAGCAAGCGGGACGCCTACGAGCAGTACTTC
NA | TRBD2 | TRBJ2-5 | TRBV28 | CASSLSSSGGVLQYF | TGTGCCAGCAGTTTATCCTCTAGCGGGGGGGTCCTCCAGTACTTC
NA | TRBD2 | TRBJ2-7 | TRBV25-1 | CASSHPTSGTDYEQYF | TGTGCCAGCAGTCACCCAACTAGCGGCACGGACTACGAGCAGTACTTC
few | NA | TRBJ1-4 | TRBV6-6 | CASSYSADSTNEKLFF | TGTGCCAGCAGTTACTCGGCAGATTCAACTAATGAAAAACTGTTTTTT
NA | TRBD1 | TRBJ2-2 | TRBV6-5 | CASSRDRNTGELFF | TGTGCCAGCAGTAGGGACAGGAACACCGGGGAGCTGTTTTTT
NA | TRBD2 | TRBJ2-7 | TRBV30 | CAWSVGLAGYEQYF | TGTGCCTGGAGTGTAGGGCTAGCGGGCTACGAGCAGTACTTC
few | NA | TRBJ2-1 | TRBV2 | CASSEVVLAGEQFF | TGTGCCAGCAGTGAAGTGGTTCTGGCTGGTGAGCAGTTCTTC
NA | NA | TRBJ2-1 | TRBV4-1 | CASSPRLSQTTYNEQFF | TGCGCCAGCAGCCCCCGACTATCCCAGACCACCTACAATGAGCAGTTCTTC
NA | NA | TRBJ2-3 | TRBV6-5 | CASSLAGTSPDTQYF | TGTGCCAGCAGTCTTGCCGGGACAAGTCCAGATACGCAGTATTTT
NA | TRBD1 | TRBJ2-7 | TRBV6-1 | CASSGQGDSGEQYF | TGTGCCAGCAGTGGACAGGGGGATTCTGGGGAGCAGTACTTC
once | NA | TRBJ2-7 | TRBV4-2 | CASSPTGPYEQYF | TGTGCCAGCAGCCCCACAGGGCCCTACGAGCAGTACTTC
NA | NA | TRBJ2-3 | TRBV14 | CASSQAGIGTQYF | TGTGCCAGCAGCCAAGCAGGGATCGGTACGCAGTATTTT
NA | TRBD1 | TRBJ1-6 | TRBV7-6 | CASSLGDRGLESPLHF | TGTGCCAGCAGCTTAGGGGACAGGGGGCTAGAATCACCCCTCCACTTT
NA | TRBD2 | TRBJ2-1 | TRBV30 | CAWGPGTSGRAGEQFF | TGTGCCTGGGGCCCCGGGACTAGCGGGAGGGCCGGGGAGCAGTTCTTC
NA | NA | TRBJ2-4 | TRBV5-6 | CASSLGSPNIQYF | TGTGCCAGCAGCTTGGGGAGTCCTAACATTCAGTACTTC
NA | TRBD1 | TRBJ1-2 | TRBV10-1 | CASSRGQVYGYTF | TGCGCCAGCAGCCGCGGACAGGTCTATGGCTACACCTTC
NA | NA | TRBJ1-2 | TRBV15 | CATSMRGAGYGYTF | TGTGCCACCAGCATGCGGGGGGCGGGCTATGGCTACACCTTC
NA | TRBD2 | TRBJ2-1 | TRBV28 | CASSTPSAGGRNEQFF | TGTGCCAGCAGTACCCCGTCAGCGGGGGGACGGAATGAGCAGTTCTTC
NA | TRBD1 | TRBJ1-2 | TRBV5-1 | CASSLTGDYGYTF | TGCGCCAGCAGCTTGACAGGGGACTATGGCTACACCTTC
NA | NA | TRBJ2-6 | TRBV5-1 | CASSLDGSSGANVLTF | TGCGCCAGCAGCTTGGACGGGTCCTCTGGGGCCAACGTCCTGACTTTC
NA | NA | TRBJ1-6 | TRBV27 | CATRRDRSSYNSPLHF | TGTGCCACCAGGCGGGATAGGAGCTCCTATAATTCACCCCTCCACTTT
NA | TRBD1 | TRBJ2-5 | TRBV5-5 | CASSQKTGVYQETQYF | TGTGCCAGCAGCCAAAAGACAGGGGTGTACCAAGAGACCCAGTACTTC
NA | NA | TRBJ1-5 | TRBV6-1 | CASSQQGGQPQHF | TGTGCCAGCAGCCAACAGGGCGGTCAGCCCCAGCATTTT
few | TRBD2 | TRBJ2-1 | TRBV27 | CASSPKAGRMYNEQFF | TGTGCCAGCAGTCCCAAAGCGGGGAGAATGTACAATGAGCAGTTCTTC
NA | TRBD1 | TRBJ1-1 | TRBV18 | CASSRSTGANTEAFF | TGTGCCAGCTCACGGTCCACAGGGGCGAACACTGAAGCTTTCTTT
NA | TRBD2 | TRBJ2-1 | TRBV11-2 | CASSLARLAGGHHEQFF | TGTGCCAGCAGCTTAGCCCGACTAGCGGGAGGTCACCACGAGCAGTTCTTC
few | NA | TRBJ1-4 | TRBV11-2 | CASSSGTQNEKLFF | TGTGCCAGCAGCTCGGGGACACAGAATGAAAAACTGTTTTTT
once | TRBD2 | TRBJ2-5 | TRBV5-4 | CASSSAGLAGGGETQYF | TGTGCCAGCAGCTCGGCGGGGCTAGCGGGAGGGGGGGAGACCCAGTACTTC
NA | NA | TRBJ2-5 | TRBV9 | CASSVGAGPETQYF | TGTGCCAGCAGCGTAGGGGCAGGGCCAGAGACCCAGTACTTC
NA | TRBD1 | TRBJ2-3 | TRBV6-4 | CASSGTGGTDTQYF | TGTGCCAGCAGTGGGACAGGGGGCACAGATACGCAGTATTTT
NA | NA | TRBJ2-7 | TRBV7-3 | CASSLTGTSREQYF | TGTGCCAGCAGCTTAACGGGGACTTCCCGGGAGCAGTACTTC
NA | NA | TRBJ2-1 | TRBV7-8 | CASSVERGLSYNEQFF | TGTGCCAGCAGCGTGGAAAGGGGCCTCTCCTACAATGAGCAGTTCTTC